This TCR beta chain is from a study of T cell responses to AZD1222 COVID-19 vaccine. Produced via immunoSEQ multiplex PCR; TCRdb's table is partial and in-frame only. The sample records more than 120,000 clones, more than 85% being singletons. CDR1 is LGHNA and CDR2 is YSLEER in the germline V gene. Trimming removed 0 bases from V and 2 bases from J, with 18 bases in between. The CDR3 totals 18 residues. This TCR came from an adult in good health. The sample in question was peripheral blood, obtained on day 0 of AZD1222 vaccination. The V gene is TRBV4-3, the J gene TRBJ2-3; D gene ambiguous. CDR3 DNA sequence: TGCGCCAGCAGCCAAGAAGTTCCAGACGACATAAACACAGATACGCAGTATTTT. It codes for CASSQEVPDDINTDTQYF.